The 16 T cell receptor beta chains below come from one sample, sequenced in a study of T cell repertoires in cytomegalovirus infection. TCRdb analysed the reads with MiXCR anew, one entry per CDR3 protein. The table includes around 100,000 distinct CDR3 sequences, around 30% detected once. Antigens of these TCRs are unknown. The starting material was CD8+ T cells from cultured PBMCs, obtained from culture after CMV antigen stimulation. These receptor sequences come from a human donor in good health (CMV status not recorded). Some clones in this sample may be carry-over from other donors' samples.

The genes are TRBV4-2 and TRBJ1-3; D remains unclear. V lost 0 bases, J lost 4 bases, and 4 bases lay in between. CDR3 length equals 13 residues. In germline, CDR1 is LGHNA, CDR2 YNFKEQ. The CDR3 sequence: CASSQDGGNTIYF. The CDR3 coding sequence is TGTGCCAGCAGCCAAGATGGAGGAAACACCATATATTTT.

The V and J genes are TRBV11-2 and TRBJ1-4, with 7 positions matching TRBD1. With V trimmed by 5 bases and J by 2 bases, 5 bases remained unmatched. Germline V gives CDR1 SGHAT, CDR2 FQNNGV. The CDR3 extends over 15 amino acids. The CDR3 region has the DNA TGTGCCAGCAGCCCAGGGACAGTGACTAATGAAAAACTGTTTTTT. The encoded protein is CASSPGTVTNEKLFF.

The chain uses TRBV7-6 and TRBJ2-7, with D possibly TRBD1 on 6 matching bases. The germline gives CDR1 SGHVS, CDR2 FNYEAQ. This CDR3 spans 14 amino acids. V shed 5 bases and J shed 3 bases, with 14 bases lying between them. CDR3 residues: CASSPGDLHYEQYF. CDR3 bases: TGTGCCAGCAGCCCAGGGGACCTACACTACGAGCAGTACTTC.

In this sample, this clonotype turned up many times. V gene TRBV6-1 combines with J gene TRBJ2-6; no definite D call. The CDR3 runs 17 residues. With 2 bases removed from V and 2 bases from J, the gap between germline ends came to 13 bases. Germline V lookup: CDR1 MNHNS, CDR2 SASEGT. The CDR3 loop is CASSERVVQTGANVLTF. CDR3 bases: TGTGCCAGCAGTGAACGAGTGGTCCAGACTGGGGCCAACGTCCTGACTTTC.

This chain connects TRBV4-1 to TRBJ2-6; TRBD1 agrees at 8 bases. The ends lost 0 bases at V and 13 bases at J; junction bases unmatched: 14. Germline CDR1 and CDR2: MGHRA and YSYEKL. There are 17 residues in the CDR3. CDR3 residues: CASSQESLGDRSQVLTF. DNA of the CDR3: TGCGCCAGCAGCCAAGAATCCCTCGGGGACAGGTCTCAAGTCCTGACTTTC.

This clonotype appeared once. V usage is TRBV12-3 or TRBV12-4 and J usage is TRBJ2-7; TRBD2 matches 9 bases. The CDR3 is 17 residues long. J lost 2 bases, V lost 3 bases, and 11 bases had no gene match. CDR3 sequence: CASSFAPRAGGPYEQYF. The DNA of the CDR3 is TGTGCCAGCAGTTTCGCACCCCGAGCGGGGGGACCCTACGAGCAGTACTTC.

This clonotype was recorded at least ten times. This chain links TRBV28 with TRBJ1-6; D not certain. The CDR3 has 12 residues. CDR1 and CDR2 (germline): MDHEN, SYDVKM. V lost 6 bases and J lost 11, with 11 bases in between. The CDR3 DNA is TGTGCCAGCAGCCCCAAACTGGCACCCCTCCACTTT. Its protein is CASSPKLAPLHF.

J is TRBJ1-1 and V is TRBV19; D possibly corresponds to TRBD1 (5 bases). The ends were cut back, 3 bases at V and 1 base at J, with 9 bases in the middle. The germline CDR1 and CDR2 sequences are LNHDA and SQIVND (reference sequence). There are 14 residues in the CDR3. The CDR3: CASSIGTKNTEAFF. In DNA form, the CDR3 reads TGTGCCAGTAGTATTGGGACGAAGAACACTGAAGCTTTCTTT.

The chain employs TRBV5-6 and TRBJ2-3; 12 bases fit TRBD2. The trim removed 4 bases at V and 2 bases at J, leaving 5 bases unmatched. CDR3 length equals 16 residues. Germline loops: CDR1 SGHDT, CDR2 YYEEEE. The CDR3 coding sequence is TGTGCCAGCAGCCAACTAGCGGGGGGAGTCACAGATACGCAGTATTTT. This translates into CASSQLAGGVTDTQYF.

The chain combines TRBV5-1 with TRBJ2-6; the D gene is possibly TRBD2 (5 bases). This CDR3 region has 15 residues. CDR1 is SGHRS, CDR2 YFSETQ, per germline. Deletions cut 0 bases from V and 3 bases from J, with 7 bases between. The CDR3 protein is CASSLGGYGANVLTF. The DNA for the CDR3 is TGCGCCAGCAGCTTGGGAGGGTATGGGGCCAACGTCCTGACTTTC.

This clonotype was counted at least ten times. V and J are TRBV7-2 and TRBJ2-5, with TRBD2 matching over 8 bases. Trimming at V came to 1 base and at J to 5 bases, leaving 9 bases not matched to a gene. The germline V gene encodes CDR1 SGHTA and CDR2 FQGNSA. The CDR3 has 16 residues. The CDR3 reads CASSLVFSGGGETQYF. In DNA, the CDR3 is TGTGCCAGCAGCTTAGTCTTCAGCGGGGGCGGGGAGACCCAGTACTTC.

This clonotype was seen a few times. This sequence joins TRBV6-5 and TRBJ2-3; D uncertain. Germline V lookup: CDR1 MNHEY, CDR2 SVGAGI. Trimming shortened V by 5 bases and J by 3 bases, and 9 bases separated the two germline ends. The CDR3 covers 13 residues. The CDR3 DNA follows: TGTGCCAGCAGTCCTTTCGGGACAGATACGCAGTATTTT. It encodes CASSPFGTDTQYF.

This rearrangement joins TRBV2 to TRBJ2-1, with TRBD2 matching 8 bases. Germline V CDR1 and CDR2: SNHLY, FYNNEI. The ends lost 8 bases at V and 10 bases at J; junction bases unmatched: 25. CDR3 length equals 18 residues. The CDR3 protein is CASGTPGLEPPRPGEQFF. The CDR3 bases are TGTGCCAGCGGGACCCCGGGACTAGAGCCCCCCCGCCCGGGCGAGCAGTTCTTC.

Written as DNA, the CDR3 is TGTGCCAGCAGCTTACCGGGCGGGGACAGGAGCTCCTACGAGCAGTACTTC. It is translated as CASSLPGGDRSSYEQYF. The chain employs TRBV7-9 and TRBJ2-7; 8 bases are a match to TRBD1. V dropped 2 bases and J dropped 0; count of bases not matched to a gene: 9. CDR3 length: 17 amino acids. Germline loops: CDR1 SEHNR, CDR2 FQNEAQ (reference sequence).

The rearrangement uses TRBV5-4 and TRBJ1-2; TRBD1 might be the D (6 bases). The germline CDR1 and CDR2 sequences are SGHNT and YYREEE (reference sequence). The CDR3 runs to 15 residues. Trimming removed 4 bases from V and 8 bases from J, with 21 bases in between. The chain's CDR3 is CASSQDSTNYRGYTF. CDR3 nucleotides: TGTGCCAGCAGCCAGGACAGCACGAATTATCGGGGCTACACCTTC.

The chain recombines TRBV7-4 with TRBJ1-2; no definite D call. The germline V and J ends were trimmed by 1 base and 7 bases, with 4 bases remaining between them. Germline V CDR1 and CDR2: SGHVT, SQSDAQ. The CDR3 loop spans 11 amino acids. This CDR3 is CASSLEAGYTF. Written as DNA, the CDR3 is TGTGCCAGCAGCTTAGAAGCTGGCTACACCTTC.